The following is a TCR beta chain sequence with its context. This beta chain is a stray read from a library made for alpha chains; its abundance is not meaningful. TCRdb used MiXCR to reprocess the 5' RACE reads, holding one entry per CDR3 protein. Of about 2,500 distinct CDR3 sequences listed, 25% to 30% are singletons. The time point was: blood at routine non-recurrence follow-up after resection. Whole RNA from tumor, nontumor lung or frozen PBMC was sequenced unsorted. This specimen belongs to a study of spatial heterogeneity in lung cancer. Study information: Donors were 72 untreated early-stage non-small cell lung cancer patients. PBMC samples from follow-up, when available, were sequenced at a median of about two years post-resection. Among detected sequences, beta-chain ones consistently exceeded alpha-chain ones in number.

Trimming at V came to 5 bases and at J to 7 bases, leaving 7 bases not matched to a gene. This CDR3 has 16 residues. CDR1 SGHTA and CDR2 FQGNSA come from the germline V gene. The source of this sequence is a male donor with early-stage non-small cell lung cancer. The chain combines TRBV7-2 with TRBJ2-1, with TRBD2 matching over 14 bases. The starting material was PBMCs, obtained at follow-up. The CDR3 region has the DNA TGTGCCAGCAGCCAGGGACTAGCGGGAGTGGATAATGAGCAGTTCTTC. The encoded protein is CASSQGLAGVDNEQFF.